Sequencing of this T cell receptor (beta chain) was carried out in a study of blood T cell repertoires in COVID-19. Study at large: The United States, Italy and Spain were the sources of the acute and convalescent COVID-19 samples. The cDNA or gDNA used as material had been derived from T cells, B-cell-depleted T cells, or PBMCs.

Authors' analysis steps: Reference gene primer amplification gave nucleated cell count estimates. Sequencing used immunoSEQ multiplex PCR; TCRdb keeps in-frame clones, though not all of them. For V, J and clone size, that table is used; D and trimming come from the DNA. The sample shows about 33,000 clones, roughly nine tenths of them seen only once. V trimming: 5 bases; J trimming: 7 bases; junction bases outside the gene matches: 13. The length of the CDR3 is 17 residues. Germline values: CDR1 LNHDA, CDR2 SQIVND (reference sequence). This clonotype was sampled from a woman of 80 years or more with active or convalescent COVID-19. The source material was peripheral blood. The chain employs TRBV19 and TRBJ2-1; 11 bases are a match to TRBD2. CDR3 loop: CASSGFQLAGVRNEQFF. The CDR3 nucleotides are TGTGCCAGTAGTGGATTTCAACTAGCGGGGGTCCGAAATGAGCAGTTCTTC.